This T cell receptor beta chain was found in a study of CD8 T cells in Susac syndrome. The CDR3 loop spans 15 amino acids. Germline lookup yields CDR1 SGHTA and CDR2 FQGNSA. V was trimmed by 2 bases and J by 8 bases, leaving 15 bases between them. An input of roughly 0.45 to 1 ug of RNA was subjected to reverse transcription using random hexamers. MiXCR, run by TCRdb on the immunoSEQ multiplex PCR reads, gives a single entry per CDR3 protein. The data contain 250,000 to 350,000 distinct CDR3 sequences, roughly nine tenths of them singletons. Sequencing of TCR beta was performed on blood CD8+ and CD4+ T cells. Multiple sclerosis controls were treatment-naive patients with stable or active relapsing-remitting disease.

The sequence derives from a human donor with multiple sclerosis. The genes are TRBV7-2 and TRBJ1-4; a weak D match, TRBD1 (6 bases). The sequenced sample was CD4+ T cells from PBMCs. CDR3 sequence (DNA): TGTGCCAGCAGCTTAAAAGTTCGGGGGGCGGAAAAACTGTTTTTT. This sequence encodes CASSLKVRGAEKLFF.